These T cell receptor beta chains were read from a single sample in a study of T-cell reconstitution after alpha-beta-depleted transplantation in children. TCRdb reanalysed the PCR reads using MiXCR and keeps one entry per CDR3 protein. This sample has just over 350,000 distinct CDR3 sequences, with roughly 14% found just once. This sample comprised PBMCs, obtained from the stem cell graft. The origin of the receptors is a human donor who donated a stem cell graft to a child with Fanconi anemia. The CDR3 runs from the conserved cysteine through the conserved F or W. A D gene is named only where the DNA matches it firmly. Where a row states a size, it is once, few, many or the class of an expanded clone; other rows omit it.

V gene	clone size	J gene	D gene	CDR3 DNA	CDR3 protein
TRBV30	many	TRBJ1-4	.	TGTGCCTGGAGTCTTACAGGGAGGGAGAATGAAAAACTGTTTTTT	CAWSLTGRENEKLFF
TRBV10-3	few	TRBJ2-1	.	TGTGCCATCAGTGAAGGGGTTTCGGGGAGAGGAGGGACCTACAATGAGCAGTTCTTC	CAISEGVSGRGGTYNEQFF
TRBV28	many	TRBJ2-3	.	TGTGCCAGCAGTTTATTCACAGATACGCAGTATTTT	CASSLFTDTQYF
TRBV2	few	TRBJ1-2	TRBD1	TGTGCCAGCAGCGATACAGGGGTTTGGGGCTACACCTTC	CASSDTGVWGYTF
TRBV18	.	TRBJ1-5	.	TGTGCCAGCTCACCAACGGACAGTCGCAATCAGCCCCAGCATTTT	CASSPTDSRNQPQHF
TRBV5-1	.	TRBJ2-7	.	TGCGCCAGCAGCTTGGTACTCCGGGCTGCGTCGGTCGAGCAGTACTTC	CASSLVLRAASVEQYF
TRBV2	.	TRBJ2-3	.	TGTGCCAGCAGTGATAACGGGGGCACAGATACGCAGTATTTT	CASSDNGGTDTQYF
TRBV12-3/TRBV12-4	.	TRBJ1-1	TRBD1	TGTGCCAGCAGGCGACAGGGAGTTTTCACTGAAGCTTTCTTT	CASRRQGVFTEAFF
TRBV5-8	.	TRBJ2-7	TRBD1	TGTGCCAGCAGCCTCGGACAGGGTGGGGGACACGAGCAGTACTTC	CASSLGQGGGHEQYF
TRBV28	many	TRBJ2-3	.	TGTGCCAGCAGCCCGAGGCACCAAACAGGGTACATGGCGCAGTATTTT	CASSPRHQTGYMAQYF
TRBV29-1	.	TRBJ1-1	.	TGCAGCGTTGATGTCCGCGAGGGAGGTGAAGCTTTCTTT	CSVDVREGGEAFF
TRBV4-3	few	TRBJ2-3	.	TGCGCCAGCAGCCAAGATTGGACGCTTACAGATACGCAGTATTTT	CASSQDWTLTDTQYF
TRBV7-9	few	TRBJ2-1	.	TGTGCCAGCAGCCCCCCGGGGTCCACCTACAATGAGCAGTTCTTC	CASSPPGSTYNEQFF
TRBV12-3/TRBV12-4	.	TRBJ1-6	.	TGTGCCAGCAGGACAGCCCCTAATTCACCCCTCCACTTT	CASRTAPNSPLHF
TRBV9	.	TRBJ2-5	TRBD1	TGTGCCAGCAGCGTAGGGGGACAGGGGGAGACCCAGTACTTC	CASSVGGQGETQYF